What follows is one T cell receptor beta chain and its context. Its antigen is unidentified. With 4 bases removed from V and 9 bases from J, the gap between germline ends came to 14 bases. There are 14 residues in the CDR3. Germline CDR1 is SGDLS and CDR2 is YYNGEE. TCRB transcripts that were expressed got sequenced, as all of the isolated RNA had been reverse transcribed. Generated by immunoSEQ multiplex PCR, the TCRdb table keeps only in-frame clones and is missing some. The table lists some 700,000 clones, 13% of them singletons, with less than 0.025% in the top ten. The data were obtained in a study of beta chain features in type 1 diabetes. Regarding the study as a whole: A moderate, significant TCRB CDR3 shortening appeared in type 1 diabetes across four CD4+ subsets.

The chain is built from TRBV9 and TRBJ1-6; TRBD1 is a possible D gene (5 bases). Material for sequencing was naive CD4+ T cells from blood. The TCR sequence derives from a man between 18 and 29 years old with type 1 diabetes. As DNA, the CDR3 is TGTGCCAGCAGCCCCACAGGACCCCCTTCACCCCTCCACTTT. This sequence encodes CASSPTGPPSPLHF.